These T cell receptor beta chains were read from a single sample in a study of T cells in Graves' hyperthyroidism and ophthalmopathy. TCRdb recomputed calls from the multiplex PCR reads with MiXCR, one row per CDR3 protein. Here the sample spans more than 600,000 distinct CDR3 sequences, about a sixth being singletons. The sequenced material came from blood. The receptors originated from a man younger than 35 with Graves' hyperthyroidism. Each CDR3 is given with its conserved first and last residue. Each record gives: J gene, V gene, CDR3 protein.

j_call: TRBJ2-7; v_call: TRBV4-1; cdr3_aa: CASSQLPSGSSYEQYF
j_call: TRBJ2-7; v_call: TRBV7-2; cdr3_aa: CASSPTGGGTGEQYF
j_call: TRBJ1-5; v_call: TRBV12-3/TRBV12-4; cdr3_aa: CASSLVGDQPQHF
j_call: TRBJ1-5; v_call: TRBV27; cdr3_aa: CASTPRGLLNQPQHF
j_call: TRBJ2-5; v_call: TRBV28; cdr3_aa: CASRQGQLETQYF
j_call: TRBJ1-6; v_call: TRBV7-2; cdr3_aa: CASSLGLGLSYNSPLHF
j_call: TRBJ1-6; v_call: TRBV25-1; cdr3_aa: CASRSLGEGALSPLHF
j_call: TRBJ2-1; v_call: TRBV7-8; cdr3_aa: CASSQRGTSGNYNEQFF
j_call: TRBJ2-1; v_call: TRBV29-1; cdr3_aa: CSGQHFSYNGQFF
j_call: TRBJ1-2; v_call: TRBV18; cdr3_aa: CASSPRTGGNGYTF
j_call: TRBJ1-2; v_call: TRBV30; cdr3_aa: CAWSDLRSRGLRGYTF
j_call: TRBJ1-5; v_call: TRBV20-1; cdr3_aa: CSGQGARQPQHF
j_call: TRBJ1-2; v_call: TRBV7-8; cdr3_aa: CASSPTVPNGYTF
j_call: TRBJ1-5; v_call: TRBV6-2/TRBV6-3; cdr3_aa: CASLGENGQPQHF
j_call: TRBJ2-5; v_call: TRBV3-1; cdr3_aa: CASSQGVWDQETQYF
j_call: TRBJ1-1; v_call: TRBV3-1; cdr3_aa: CASSAGPTEAFF
j_call: TRBJ2-7; v_call: TRBV6-2/TRBV6-3; cdr3_aa: CASSSAYKQYF
j_call: TRBJ1-2; v_call: TRBV7-8; cdr3_aa: CASSLVGQGGYTF